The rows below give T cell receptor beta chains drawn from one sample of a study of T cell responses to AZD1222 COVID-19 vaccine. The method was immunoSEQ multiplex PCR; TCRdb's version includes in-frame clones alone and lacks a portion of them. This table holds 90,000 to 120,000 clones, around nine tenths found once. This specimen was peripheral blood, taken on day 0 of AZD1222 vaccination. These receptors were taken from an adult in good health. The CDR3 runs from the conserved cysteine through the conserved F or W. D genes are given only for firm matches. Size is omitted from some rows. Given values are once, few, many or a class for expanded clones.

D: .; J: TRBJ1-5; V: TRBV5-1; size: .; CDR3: CASSDRPDQPQHF
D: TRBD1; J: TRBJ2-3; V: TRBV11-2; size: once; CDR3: CASSRTRDRGETDTQYF
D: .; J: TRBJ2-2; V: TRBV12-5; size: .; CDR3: CASGFQGPHTGELFF
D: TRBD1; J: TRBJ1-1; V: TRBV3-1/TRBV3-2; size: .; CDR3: CASSQYSGGPNTEAFF
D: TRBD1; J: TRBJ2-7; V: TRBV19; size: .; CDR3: CASSPLGTGNSYEQYF
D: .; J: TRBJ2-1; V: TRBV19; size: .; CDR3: CASSPFTPPDEQFF
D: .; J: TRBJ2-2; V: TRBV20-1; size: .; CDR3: CSASSTGELFF
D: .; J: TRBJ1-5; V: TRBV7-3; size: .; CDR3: CASSLTVGGCNQPQHF
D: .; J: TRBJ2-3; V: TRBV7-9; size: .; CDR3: CASSSRRLQDTDTQYF
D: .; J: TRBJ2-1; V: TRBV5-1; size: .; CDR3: CASSWGSSYNEQFF
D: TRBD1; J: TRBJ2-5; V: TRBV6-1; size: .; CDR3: CASSEMTGGLETQYF
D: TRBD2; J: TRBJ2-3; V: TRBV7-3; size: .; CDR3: CASSPREGDTQYF
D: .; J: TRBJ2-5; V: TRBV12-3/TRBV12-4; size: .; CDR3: CASSLFGETQYF
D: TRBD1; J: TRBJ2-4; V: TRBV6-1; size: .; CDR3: CASSEWWQGAYIQYF
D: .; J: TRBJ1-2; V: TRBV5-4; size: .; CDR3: CASRYPGLGGGYTF
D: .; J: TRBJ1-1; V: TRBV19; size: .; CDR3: CASSITDMNTEAFF
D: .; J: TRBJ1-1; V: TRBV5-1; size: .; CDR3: CASSSGTPWGNTEAFF
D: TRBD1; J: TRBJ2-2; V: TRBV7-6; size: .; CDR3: CASSLTGTGGGELFF
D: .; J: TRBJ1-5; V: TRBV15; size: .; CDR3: CATSRDSQPQHF
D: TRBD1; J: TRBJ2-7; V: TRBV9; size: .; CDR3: CASSGQGAPEQYF
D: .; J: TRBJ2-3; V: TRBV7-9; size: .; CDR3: CASSLSQGTDTQYF
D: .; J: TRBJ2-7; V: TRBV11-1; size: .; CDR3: CASSSRAGDSEQYF
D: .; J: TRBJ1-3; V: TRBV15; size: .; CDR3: CATTLYLYFSGNTIYF
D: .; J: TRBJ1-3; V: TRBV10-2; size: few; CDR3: CASSEGLINTIYF
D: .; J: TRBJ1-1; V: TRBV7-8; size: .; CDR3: CASRVTGNTEAFF
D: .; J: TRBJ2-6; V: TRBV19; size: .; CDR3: CATGEGTGLSGANVLTF
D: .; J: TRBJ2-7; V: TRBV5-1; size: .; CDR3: CASSSRGSSYEQYF
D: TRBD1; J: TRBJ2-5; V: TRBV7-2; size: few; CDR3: CASSSMLGTGQETQYF
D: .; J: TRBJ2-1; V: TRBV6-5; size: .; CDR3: CASSSPDNEQFF
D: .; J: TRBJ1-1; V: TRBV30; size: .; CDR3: CAGKRTEAFF
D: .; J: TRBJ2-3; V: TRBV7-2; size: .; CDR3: CASSTQWGTSTDTQYF
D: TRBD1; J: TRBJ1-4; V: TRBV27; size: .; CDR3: CASSRTGATGIGEKLFF
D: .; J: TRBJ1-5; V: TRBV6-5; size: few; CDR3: CASSPGVYQPQHF
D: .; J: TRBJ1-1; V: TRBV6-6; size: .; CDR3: CASSYAGFNTEAFF
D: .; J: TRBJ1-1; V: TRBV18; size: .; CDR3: CASSPAGGNTEAFF
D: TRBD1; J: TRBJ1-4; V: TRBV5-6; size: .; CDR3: CASSIGTGVLGNEKLFF
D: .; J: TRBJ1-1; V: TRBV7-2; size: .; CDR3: CASSLDLNTEAFF
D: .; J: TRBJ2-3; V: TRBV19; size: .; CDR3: CASKTGLLTDTQYF
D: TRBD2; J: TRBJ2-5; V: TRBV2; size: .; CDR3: CASKVDRGVETQYF
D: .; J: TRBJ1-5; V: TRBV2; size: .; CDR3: CASSEGRAFNQPQHF
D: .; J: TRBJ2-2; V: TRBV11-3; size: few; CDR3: CASSPGRIGDTGELFF
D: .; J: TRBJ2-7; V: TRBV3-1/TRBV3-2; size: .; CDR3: CASSPISGGASEQYF
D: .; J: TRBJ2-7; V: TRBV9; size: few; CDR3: CASSVAWGYEQYF
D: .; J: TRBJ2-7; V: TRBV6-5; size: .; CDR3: CASSYPGHHYEQYF
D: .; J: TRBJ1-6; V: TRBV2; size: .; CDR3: CASSLGALGHYNSPLHF
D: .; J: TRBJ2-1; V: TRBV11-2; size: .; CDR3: CASSYNRGSGNEQFF
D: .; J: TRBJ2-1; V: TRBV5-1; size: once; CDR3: CASHTIVGGSSYNEQFF
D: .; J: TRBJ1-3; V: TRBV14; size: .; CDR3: CASSQWGTVGNTIYF
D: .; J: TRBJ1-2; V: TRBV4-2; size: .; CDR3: CASSLFTGVEERNGYTF
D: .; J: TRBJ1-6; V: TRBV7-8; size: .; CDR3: CASSFYRSTRSNSPLHF
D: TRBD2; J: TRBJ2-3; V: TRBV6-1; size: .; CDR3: CASSEQGVSGGWGTQYF
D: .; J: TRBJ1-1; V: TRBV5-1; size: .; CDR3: CASSLTDREAFF
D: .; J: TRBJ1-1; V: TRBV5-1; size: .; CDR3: CASSLRGRNTEAFF
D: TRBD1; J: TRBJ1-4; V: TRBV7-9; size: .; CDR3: CASSSTGGSSEKLFF
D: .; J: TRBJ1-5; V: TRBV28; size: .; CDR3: CASRIGTQPQHF
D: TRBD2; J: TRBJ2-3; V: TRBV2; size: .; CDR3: CASRRTRQSTDTQYF
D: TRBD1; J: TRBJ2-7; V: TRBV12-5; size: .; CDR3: CASGHGTGAYEQYF